What follows describes a single T cell receptor (beta chain). Trimming removed 0 bases from V and 1 base from J, with 11 bases in between. The CDR3 is made up of 16 amino acids. This entry belongs to a study of patients and donors after allogeneic stem cell transplantation. Using its own MiXCR run on the RT-PCR reads, TCRdb lists one record per CDR3 protein. The data show more than 850,000 distinct CDR3 sequences, about 20% seen once. The sample consisted of blood, either unsorted or a sorted T cell fraction (not recorded which). The genes are TRBV12-3 or TRBV12-4 and TRBJ2-3; D might be TRBD2 (6 bases). The TCR originated in a human donor who was either an allogeneic HSCT recipient or a stem cell or donor lymphocyte infusion donor (not recorded which). It is not recorded whose cells these are; they may come from a transplant donor. The CDR3 DNA reads TGTGCCAGCAGTTTAGCGCTGGCGGGGCGCACAGATACGCAGTATTTT. Protein: CASSLALAGRTDTQYF.